These T cell receptor beta chains were read from a single sample in a study of T cell changes during pregnancy in multiple sclerosis. The protocol was immunoSEQ multiplex PCR, while the TCRdb copy is restricted to in-frame clones and leaves out a portion. The repertoire holds 70,000 to 75,000 clones, with roughly nine tenths as singletons. The sequencing used peripheral blood, collected before pregnancy. Every receptor here comes from a female donor with multiple sclerosis, enrolled in a pregnancy study. CDR3s include the opening cysteine and the closing phenylalanine or tryptophan.

V	J	CDR3
TRBV9	TRBJ2-1	CASSDGTPGEQFF
TRBV30	TRBJ1-3	CAWSVPPQGNTIYF
TRBV19	TRBJ1-2	CASSPWDRGGYGYTF
TRBV28	TRBJ2-1	CASSTGQGGNEQFF
TRBV4-2	TRBJ2-7	CASSQEFLAGGLPTYEQYF
TRBV13	TRBJ2-2	CASSLYRVANTGELFF
TRBV7-3	TRBJ1-1	CASSLEIDSEAFF
TRBV7-9	TRBJ2-5	CASSGGAGEETQYF
TRBV5-1	TRBJ2-7	CASSLVPGDEQYF
TRBV6-5	TRBJ1-1	CASSLRRDTEAFF
TRBV14	TRBJ2-1	CASSQAGTSGRGRGQFF
TRBV6-5	TRBJ2-5	CASRPSGTSQETQYF
TRBV7-8	TRBJ1-1	CASGGTEAFF
TRBV5-1	TRBJ1-1	CASSFSAPRTGEAFF
TRBV4-2	TRBJ1-2	CASSSGQGAGGYTF
TRBV4-3	TRBJ1-1	CASSQLGKNTEAFF
TRBV18	TRBJ2-5	CASSPGWQTQYF
TRBV5-6	TRBJ1-1	CASSLGGNTEAFF
TRBV5-1	TRBJ2-7	CASSFLAGDYEQYF
TRBV5-5	TRBJ1-6	CASSLVDSYSYNSPLHF
TRBV18	TRBJ2-2	CASSRVAGNTGELFF
TRBV5-1	TRBJ2-7	CASSLGWTGAYEQYF
TRBV6-5	TRBJ1-2	CASGGVYGYTF
TRBV7-2	TRBJ2-1	CASSTHRNEQFF
TRBV11-3	TRBJ2-1	CASSLDGTSHNEQFF
TRBV7-2	TRBJ2-1	CASSVSGGDYNEQFF
TRBV18	TRBJ2-5	CASSPGETQYF
TRBV6-5	TRBJ1-1	CASSSFAGANTEAFF
TRBV11-2	TRBJ2-5	CASSLGGQGGETQYF
TRBV15	TRBJ2-3	CATSRGTSGGDTQYF
TRBV10-3	TRBJ2-7	CAISDRDRTYEQYF
TRBV12-2	TRBJ2-1	CASRLEPTSGSLDEQFF
TRBV19	TRBJ2-5	CASGDFLQETQYF
TRBV7-2	TRBJ2-7	CASSPSGSIHEQYF
TRBV30	TRBJ2-7	CAWSVPGLVSYEQYF
TRBV6-5	TRBJ1-3	CASSSVSGNTIYF
TRBV29-1	TRBJ2-3	CSAWTSGRDTQYF
TRBV10-2	TRBJ1-6	CASSESGGTGGSPLHF
TRBV18	TRBJ2-2	CASSPIGVTSGELFF
TRBV29-1	TRBJ1-1	CSVETLDRGYTEAFF